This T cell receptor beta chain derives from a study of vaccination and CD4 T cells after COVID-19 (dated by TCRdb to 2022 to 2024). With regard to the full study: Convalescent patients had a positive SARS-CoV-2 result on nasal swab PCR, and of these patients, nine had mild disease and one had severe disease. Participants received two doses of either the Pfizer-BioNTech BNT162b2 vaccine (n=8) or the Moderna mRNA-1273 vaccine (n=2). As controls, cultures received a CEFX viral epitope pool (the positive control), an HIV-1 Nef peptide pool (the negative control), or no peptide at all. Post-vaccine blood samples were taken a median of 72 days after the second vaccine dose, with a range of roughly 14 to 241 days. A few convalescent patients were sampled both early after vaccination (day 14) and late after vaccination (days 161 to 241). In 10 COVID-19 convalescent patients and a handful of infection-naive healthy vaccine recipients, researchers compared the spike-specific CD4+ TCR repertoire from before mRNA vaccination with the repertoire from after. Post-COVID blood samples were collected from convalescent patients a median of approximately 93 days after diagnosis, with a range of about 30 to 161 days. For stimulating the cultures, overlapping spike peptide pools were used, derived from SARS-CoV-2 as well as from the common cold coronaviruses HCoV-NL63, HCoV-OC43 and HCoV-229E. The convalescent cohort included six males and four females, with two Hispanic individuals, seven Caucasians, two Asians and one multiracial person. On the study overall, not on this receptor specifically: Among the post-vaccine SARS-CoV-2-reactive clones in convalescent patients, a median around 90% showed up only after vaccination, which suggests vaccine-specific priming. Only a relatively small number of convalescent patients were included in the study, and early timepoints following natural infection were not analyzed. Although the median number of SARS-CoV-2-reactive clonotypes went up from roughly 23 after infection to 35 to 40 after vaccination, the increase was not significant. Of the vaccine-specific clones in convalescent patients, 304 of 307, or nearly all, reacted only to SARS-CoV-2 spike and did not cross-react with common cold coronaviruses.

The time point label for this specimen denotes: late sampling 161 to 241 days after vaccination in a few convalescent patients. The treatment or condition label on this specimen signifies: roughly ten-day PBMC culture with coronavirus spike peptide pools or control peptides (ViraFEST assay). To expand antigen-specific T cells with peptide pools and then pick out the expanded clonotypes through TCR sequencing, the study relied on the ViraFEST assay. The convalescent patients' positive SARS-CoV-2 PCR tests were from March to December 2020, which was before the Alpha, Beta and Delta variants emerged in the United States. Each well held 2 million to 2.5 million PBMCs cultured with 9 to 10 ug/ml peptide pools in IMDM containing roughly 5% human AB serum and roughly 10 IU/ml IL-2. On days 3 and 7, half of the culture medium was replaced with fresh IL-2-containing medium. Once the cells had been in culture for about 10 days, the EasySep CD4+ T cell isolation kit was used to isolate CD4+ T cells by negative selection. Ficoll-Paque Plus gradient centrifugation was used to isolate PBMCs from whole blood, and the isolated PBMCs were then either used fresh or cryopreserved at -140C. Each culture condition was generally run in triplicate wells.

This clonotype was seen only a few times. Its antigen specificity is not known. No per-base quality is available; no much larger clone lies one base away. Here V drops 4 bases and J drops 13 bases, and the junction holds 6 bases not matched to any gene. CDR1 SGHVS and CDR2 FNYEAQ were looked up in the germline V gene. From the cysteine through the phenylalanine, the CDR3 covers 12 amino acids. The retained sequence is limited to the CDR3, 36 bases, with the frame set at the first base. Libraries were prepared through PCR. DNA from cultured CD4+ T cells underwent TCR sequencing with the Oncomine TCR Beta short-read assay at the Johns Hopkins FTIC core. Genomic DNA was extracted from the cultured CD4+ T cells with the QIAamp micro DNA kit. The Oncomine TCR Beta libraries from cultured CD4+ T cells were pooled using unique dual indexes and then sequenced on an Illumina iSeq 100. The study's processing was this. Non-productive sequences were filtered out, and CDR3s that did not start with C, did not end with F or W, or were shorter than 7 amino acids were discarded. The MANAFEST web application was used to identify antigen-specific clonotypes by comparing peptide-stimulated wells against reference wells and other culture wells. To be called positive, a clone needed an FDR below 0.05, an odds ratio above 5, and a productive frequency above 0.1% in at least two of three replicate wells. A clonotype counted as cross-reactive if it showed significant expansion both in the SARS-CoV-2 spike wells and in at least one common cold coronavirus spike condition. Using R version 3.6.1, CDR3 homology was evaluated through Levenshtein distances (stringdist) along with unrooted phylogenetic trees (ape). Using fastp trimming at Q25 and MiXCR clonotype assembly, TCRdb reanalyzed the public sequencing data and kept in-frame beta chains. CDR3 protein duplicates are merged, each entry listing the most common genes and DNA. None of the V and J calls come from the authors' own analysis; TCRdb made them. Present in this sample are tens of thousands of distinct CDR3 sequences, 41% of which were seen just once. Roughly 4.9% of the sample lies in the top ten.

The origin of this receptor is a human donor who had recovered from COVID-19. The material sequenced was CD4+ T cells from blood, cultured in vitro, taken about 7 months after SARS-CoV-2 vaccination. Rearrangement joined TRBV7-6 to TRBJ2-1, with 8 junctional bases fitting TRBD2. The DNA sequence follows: TGTGCCAGCAGCTCTAGCGGGCCCTTCCAGTTCTTC. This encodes CASSSSGPFQFF.